Sequencing of this TCR beta chain was carried out in a study of T cells in Graves' hyperthyroidism and ophthalmopathy. Those patients with uncontrolled infection, other autoimmune disease, pregnancy or lactation were excluded. Diagnosing involved the use of clinical symptoms, serum thyroxine and TRAb, thyroid ultrasound and orbital computed tomography. The PBMCs were sourced from fresh peripheral blood (approximately 9.6 ml). With regard to this clonotype: Antigen specificity is unknown.

V shed 4 bases and J shed 6 bases, with 10 bases lying between them. This CDR3 has 12 amino acids. Germline-derived CDR1 and CDR2 are MGHRA and YSYEKL. RNA transcripts gave rise to amplified TCR beta CDR3 regions. Using the HTBI primer set, a first-round RT-PCR was run on the TCR CDR3. TCRdb ran MiXCR on the multiplex PCR reads and lists one entry per CDR3 protein. The sample has some 600,000 distinct CDR3 sequences; about 15% are singletons. The study's findings and limits: A model built on 13 V-J features separated ophthalmopathy from stable hyperthyroidism.

This TCR was recovered from a woman aged 25 to 39 with Graves' hyperthyroidism that later progressed to Graves' ophthalmopathy. This rearrangement joins TRBV4-1 to TRBJ2-7, with D perhaps TRBD1 (6 bases). Sequenced sample: blood. CDR3 region: CASSLQGVEQYF. In DNA, the CDR3 is TGCGCCAGCAGCCTACAGGGAGTCGAGCAGTACTTC.